Listed below are T cell receptor beta chains from one sample, sequenced in a study of cytomegalovirus exposure and HLA in healthy donors. Measured with immunoSEQ multiplex PCR; TCRdb has only the in-frame clones, and not every one. The sample consists of 150,000 or so clones, 82% of them appearing once. Sequencing was carried out using PBMCs. The receptors derive from a man between 18 and 35 years old in good health and CMV-seropositive. CDR3s leave out the opening cysteine and the closing phenylalanine or tryptophan.

J: TRBJ2-1; V: TRBV29-1; CDR3: SVYPPSGTYNEQF
J: TRBJ2-1; V: TRBV25-1; CDR3: ASTSSRGPYNEQF
J: TRBJ2-1; V: TRBV5-1; CDR3: ASSLGGSTYNEQF
J: TRBJ1-1; V: TRBV4-1; CDR3: ASSLTGTTNTEAF
J: TRBJ1-2; V: TRBV4-1; CDR3: ASSRSGQIYGYT
J: TRBJ2-5; V: TRBV11-2; CDR3: ASSLDLRGLIQETQY
J: TRBJ2-6; V: TRBV19; CDR3: ASSVSTGAGANVLT
J: TRBJ2-1; V: TRBV7-3; CDR3: ASSVSGDKPYNEQF
J: TRBJ2-5; V: TRBV27; CDR3: ASSSDTRGVETQY
J: TRBJ1-2; V: TRBV28; CDR3: ASSFGAGTNYGYT
J: TRBJ1-1; V: TRBV29-1; CDR3: SVMTGGTEAF
J: .; V: TRBV30; CDR3: AWSARLAGSYEQY
J: TRBJ1-5; V: TRBV18; CDR3: ASSLGQLNQPQH
J: TRBJ1-4; V: TRBV28; CDR3: ASSRRDSATNEKLF
J: TRBJ1-4; V: TRBV27; CDR3: ASSLLGTSNEKLF
J: TRBJ1-5; V: TRBV27; CDR3: ASGAGAGSGNQPQH
J: TRBJ2-3; V: TRBV6-6; CDR3: ASTPARSPGDTQY
J: TRBJ1-5; V: TRBV5-6; CDR3: ASSSGTDQPQH